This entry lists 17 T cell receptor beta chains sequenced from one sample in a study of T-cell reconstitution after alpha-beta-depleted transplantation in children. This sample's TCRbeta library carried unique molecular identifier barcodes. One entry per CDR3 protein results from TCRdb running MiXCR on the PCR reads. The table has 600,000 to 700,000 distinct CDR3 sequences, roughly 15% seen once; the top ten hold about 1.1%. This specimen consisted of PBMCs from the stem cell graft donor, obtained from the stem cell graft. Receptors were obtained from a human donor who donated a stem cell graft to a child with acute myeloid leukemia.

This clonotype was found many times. CDR3 nucleotides: TGTGCCAGCAGCAACGGCGGTGGGGACACTGAAGCTTTCTTT. Protein: CASSNGGGDTEAFF. The rearrangement uses TRBV7-3 and TRBJ1-1; D is undetermined. The CDR3 extends over 14 amino acids. V lost 5 bases and J 3 bases, leaving 13 bases between the germline ends. Germline assignment: CDR1 SGHTA and CDR2 FQGTGA.

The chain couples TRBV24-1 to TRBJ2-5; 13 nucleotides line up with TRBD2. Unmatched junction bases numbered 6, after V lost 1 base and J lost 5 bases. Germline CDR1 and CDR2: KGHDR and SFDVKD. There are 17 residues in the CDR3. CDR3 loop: CATSDFGLAGARETQYF. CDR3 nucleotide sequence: TGTGCCACCAGTGATTTTGGACTAGCGGGGGCCAGGGAGACCCAGTACTTC.

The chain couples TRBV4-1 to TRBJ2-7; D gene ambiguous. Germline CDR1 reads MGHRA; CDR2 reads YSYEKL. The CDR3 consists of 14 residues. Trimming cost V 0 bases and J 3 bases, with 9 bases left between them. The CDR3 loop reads CASSQEIGIYEQYV. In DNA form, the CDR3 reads TGCGCCAGCAGCCAAGAAATTGGAATCTACGAGCAGTACGTC.

CDR3 DNA: TGCAGTGCTAGTCGAGGCCTACGGGGTTCAGATACGCAGTATTTT. It specifies CSASRGLRGSDTQYF. This chain links TRBV20-1 with TRBJ2-3, with D possibly matching TRBD2 (5 bases). V gave up 3 bases and J gave up 4 bases, with 17 bases separating them. CDR1 is DFQATT, CDR2 SNEGSKA, per germline (reference sequence). This CDR3 has 15 residues.

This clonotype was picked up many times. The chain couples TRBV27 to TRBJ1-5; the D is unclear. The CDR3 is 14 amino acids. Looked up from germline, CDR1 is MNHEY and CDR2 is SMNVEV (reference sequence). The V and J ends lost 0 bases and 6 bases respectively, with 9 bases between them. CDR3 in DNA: TGTGCCAGCAGTTTATCAGGGCGCGCTCAGCCCCAGCATTTT. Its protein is CASSLSGRAQPQHF.

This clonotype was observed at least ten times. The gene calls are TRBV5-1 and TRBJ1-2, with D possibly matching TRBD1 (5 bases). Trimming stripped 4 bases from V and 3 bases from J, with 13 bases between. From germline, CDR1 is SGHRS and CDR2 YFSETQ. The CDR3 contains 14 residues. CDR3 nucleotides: TGCGCCAGCAGCCCCCCAGGGATTGACTATGGCTACACCTTC. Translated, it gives CASSPPGIDYGYTF.

The CDR3 loop reads CATSRDDQLKNIQYF. CDR3 bases: TGTGCCACCAGCAGAGATGACCAGCTAAAAAACATTCAGTACTTC. J is TRBJ2-4 and V is TRBV15, with D unclear. V gave up 0 bases and J gave up 4 bases, with 10 bases separating them. The length of the CDR3 is 15 residues. CDR1 is LNHNV and CDR2 is YYDKDF in the germline V gene (reference sequence).

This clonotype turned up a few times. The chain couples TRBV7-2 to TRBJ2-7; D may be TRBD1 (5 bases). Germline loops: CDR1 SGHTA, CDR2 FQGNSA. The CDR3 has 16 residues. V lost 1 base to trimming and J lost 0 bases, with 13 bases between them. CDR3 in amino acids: CASSLGGQGNSYEQYF. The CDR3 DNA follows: TGTGCCAGCAGCTTAGGGGGTCAGGGTAACTCCTACGAGCAGTACTTC.

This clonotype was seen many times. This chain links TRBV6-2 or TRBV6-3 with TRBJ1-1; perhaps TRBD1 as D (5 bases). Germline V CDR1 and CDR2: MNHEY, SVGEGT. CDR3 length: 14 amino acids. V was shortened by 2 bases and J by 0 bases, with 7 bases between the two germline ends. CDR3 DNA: TGTGCCAGCAGTTACGGGGGAATGAACACTGAAGCTTTCTTT. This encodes CASSYGGMNTEAFF.

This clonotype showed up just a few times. CDR3 residues: CASTGTGRKTQYF. Here the CDR3 DNA reads TGTGCCAGTACCGGGACAGGGAGAAAGACCCAGTACTTC. V usage is TRBV6-1 and J usage is TRBJ2-5, with 9 bases lining up with TRBD1. CDR3 size: 13 residues. The trim removed 9 bases at V and 6 bases at J, leaving 8 bases unmatched. The V gene's germline CDR1 is MNHNS and CDR2 SASEGT.

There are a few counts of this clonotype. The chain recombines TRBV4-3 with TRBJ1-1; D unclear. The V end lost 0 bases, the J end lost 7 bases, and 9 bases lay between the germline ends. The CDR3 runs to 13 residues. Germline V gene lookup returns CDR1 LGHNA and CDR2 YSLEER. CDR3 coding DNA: TGCGCCAGCAGCCAAGAAAGACTCGGTGAAGCTTTCTTT. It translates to CASSQERLGEAFF.

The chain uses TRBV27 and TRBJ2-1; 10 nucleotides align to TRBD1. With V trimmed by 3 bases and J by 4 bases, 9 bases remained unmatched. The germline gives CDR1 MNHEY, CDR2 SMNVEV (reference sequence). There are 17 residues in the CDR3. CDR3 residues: CASSFGPDRGFYNEQFF. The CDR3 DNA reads TGTGCCAGCAGTTTCGGGCCGGACAGGGGGTTTTACAATGAGCAGTTCTTC.

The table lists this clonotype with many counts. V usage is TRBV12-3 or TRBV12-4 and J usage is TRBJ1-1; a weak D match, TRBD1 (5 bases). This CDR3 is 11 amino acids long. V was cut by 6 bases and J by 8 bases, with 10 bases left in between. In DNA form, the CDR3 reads TGTGCCAGCAGCCGGACACGCGAAGCTTTCTTT. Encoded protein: CASSRTREAFF.

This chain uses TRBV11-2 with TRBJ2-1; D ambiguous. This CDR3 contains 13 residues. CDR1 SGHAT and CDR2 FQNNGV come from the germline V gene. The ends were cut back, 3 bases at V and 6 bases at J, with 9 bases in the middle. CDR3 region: CASSLFVANEQFF. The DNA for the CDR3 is TGTGCCAGCAGCTTGTTCGTAGCCAATGAGCAGTTCTTC.

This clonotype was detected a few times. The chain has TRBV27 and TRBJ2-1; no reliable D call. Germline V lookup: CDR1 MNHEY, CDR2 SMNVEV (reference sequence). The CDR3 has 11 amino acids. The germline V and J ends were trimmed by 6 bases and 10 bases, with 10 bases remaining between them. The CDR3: CASRGPREQFF. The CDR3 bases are TGTGCCAGCAGGGGCCCCCGCGAGCAGTTCTTC.

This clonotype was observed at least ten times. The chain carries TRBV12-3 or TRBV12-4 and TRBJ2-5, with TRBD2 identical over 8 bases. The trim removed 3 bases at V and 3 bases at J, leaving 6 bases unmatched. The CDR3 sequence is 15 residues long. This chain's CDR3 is CASSFGGGREETQYF. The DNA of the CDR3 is TGTGCCAGCAGTTTTGGCGGGGGGAGAGAAGAGACCCAGTACTTC.

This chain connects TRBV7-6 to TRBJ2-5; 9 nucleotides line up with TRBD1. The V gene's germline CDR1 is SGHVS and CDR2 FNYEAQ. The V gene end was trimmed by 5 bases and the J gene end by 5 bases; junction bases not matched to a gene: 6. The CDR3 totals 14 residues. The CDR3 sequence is CASSADRGSETQYF. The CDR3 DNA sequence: TGTGCCAGCAGCGCGGACAGGGGAAGCGAGACCCAGTACTTC.